The clone carrying this T cell receptor (beta chain) came up a few times. The record originates from a study of blood T cell repertoires in COVID-19. Study at large: The samples span acute and convalescent COVID-19 from the United States, Italy and Spain.

CDR1 and CDR2 from the germline V gene are MNHNS and SASEGT. The CDR3 totals 14 residues. Trimming took off 0 bases at V and 7 bases at J, with 10 bases between the two ends. The method was immunoSEQ multiplex PCR; TCRdb's version includes in-frame clones alone and lacks a portion of them. The table records hundreds of thousands of clones, 82% of them present only once. V usage is TRBV6-1 and J usage is TRBJ1-5; possibly TRBD1 for D (6 bases). Material: peripheral blood. This TCR derives from a woman of 80 years or more with acute or convalescent COVID-19. The CDR3 protein is CASSEAQGLQPQHF. The DNA for the CDR3 is TGTGCCAGCAGTGAAGCGCAGGGGCTGCAGCCCCAGCATTTT.